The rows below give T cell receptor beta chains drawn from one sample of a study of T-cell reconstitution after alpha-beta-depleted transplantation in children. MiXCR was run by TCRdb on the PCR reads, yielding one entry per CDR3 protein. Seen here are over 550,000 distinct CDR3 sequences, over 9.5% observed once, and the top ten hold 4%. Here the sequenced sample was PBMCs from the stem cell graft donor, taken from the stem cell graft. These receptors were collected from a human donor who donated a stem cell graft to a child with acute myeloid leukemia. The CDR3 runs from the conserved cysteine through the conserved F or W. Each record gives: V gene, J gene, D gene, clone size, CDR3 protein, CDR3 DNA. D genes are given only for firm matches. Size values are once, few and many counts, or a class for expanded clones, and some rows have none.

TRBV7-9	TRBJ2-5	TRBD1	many	CASSSVMGQGIQETQYF	TGTGCCAGCAGCTCTGTTATGGGACAGGGGATCCAAGAGACCCAGTACTTC
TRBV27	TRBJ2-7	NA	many	CASSLAPTGSYEQYF	TGTGCCAGCAGTTTGGCCCCTACAGGGTCCTACGAGCAGTACTTC
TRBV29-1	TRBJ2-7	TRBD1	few	CSVGGGTGGYEQYF	TGCAGCGTTGGAGGAGGGACAGGCGGCTACGAGCAGTACTTC
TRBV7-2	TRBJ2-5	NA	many	CASSLTGSTGETQYF	TGTGCCAGCAGCCTCACAGGCTCCACGGGAGAGACCCAGTACTTC
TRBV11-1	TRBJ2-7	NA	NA	CASSYIRGSSYEQYF	TGTGCCAGCAGCTATATTAGAGGGAGCTCCTACGAGCAGTACTTC
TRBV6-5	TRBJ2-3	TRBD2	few	CASSYSSTSGTDTQYF	TGTGCCAGCAGTTACTCCTCGACTAGCGGGACCGATACGCAGTATTTT
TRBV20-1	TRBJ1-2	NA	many	CSARDQGFNYGYTF	TGCAGTGCTAGAGATCAAGGGTTTAACTATGGCTACACCTTC
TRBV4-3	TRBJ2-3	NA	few	CASSQRIAADTQYF	TGCGCCAGCAGCCAACGTATAGCTGCAGATACGCAGTATTTT
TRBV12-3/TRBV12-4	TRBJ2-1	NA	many	CASSLLLYDEQFF	TGTGCCAGCAGTTTATTGTTATACGATGAGCAGTTCTTC
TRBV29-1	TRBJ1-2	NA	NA	CSVSGDYGYTF	TGCAGCGTTTCAGGGGACTATGGCTACACCTTC
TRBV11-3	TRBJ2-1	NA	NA	CASSLSDTNYNEQFF	TGTGCCAGCAGCTTAAGCGACACGAACTACAATGAGCAGTTCTTC
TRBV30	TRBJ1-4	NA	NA	CAWNPAGNTNEKLFF	TGTGCCTGGAACCCTGCGGGGAATACTAATGAAAAACTGTTTTTT
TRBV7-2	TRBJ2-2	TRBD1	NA	CASSLGTGGDAGELFF	TGTGCCAGCAGCTTAGGCACAGGGGGAGATGCCGGGGAGCTGTTTTTT
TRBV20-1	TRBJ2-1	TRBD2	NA	CSARGTSGRVNSNEQFF	TGCAGTGCTAGGGGGACTAGCGGGAGGGTTAATTCGAATGAGCAGTTCTTC
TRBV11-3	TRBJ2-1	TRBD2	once	CASSLTSGRAREQFF	TGTGCCAGCAGCTTGACTAGCGGGAGGGCAAGGGAGCAGTTCTTC
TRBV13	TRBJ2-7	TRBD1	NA	CASRRRDREYEQYF	TGTGCCAGCAGGCGCCGGGACAGGGAATACGAGCAGTACTTC
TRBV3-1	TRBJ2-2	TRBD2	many	CASSAPLPLAGECIGELFF	TGTGCCAGCAGCGCCCCCCTTCCACTAGCGGGAGAGTGCATCGGGGAGCTGTTTTTT
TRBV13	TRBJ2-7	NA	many	CASSPRLGSSYEQYF	TGTGCCAGCAGCCCGAGGCTGGGGAGCTCCTACGAGCAGTACTTC
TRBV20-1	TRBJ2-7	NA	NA	CSAHSQGYYYEQYF	TGCAGTGCTCACTCCCAGGGATACTACTACGAGCAGTACTTC
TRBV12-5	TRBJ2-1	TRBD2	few	CASGAGGNYNEQFF	TGTGCTAGTGGTGCGGGAGGTAACTACAATGAGCAGTTCTTC
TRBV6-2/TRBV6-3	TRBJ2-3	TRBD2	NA	CASSRLAGGADTQYF	TGTGCCAGCAGTCGACTAGCGGGTGGTGCAGATACGCAGTATTTT
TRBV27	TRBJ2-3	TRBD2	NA	CASGLAGGPTNTQYF	TGTGCCAGCGGATTAGCGGGAGGGCCGACGAATACGCAGTATTTT
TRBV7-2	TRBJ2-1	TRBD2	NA	CASRRRLAGEYNEQFF	TGTGCCAGCAGACGGAGACTAGCGGGAGAGTACAATGAGCAGTTCTTC
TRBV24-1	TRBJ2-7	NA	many	CATSSPGAYEQYF	TGTGCCACCAGTTCTCCTGGGGCATACGAGCAGTACTTC
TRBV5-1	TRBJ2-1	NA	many	CASRREQGNEQFF	TGCGCCAGCAGGAGGGAGCAGGGCAATGAGCAGTTCTTC
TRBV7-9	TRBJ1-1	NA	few	CASSLVRQLNTEAFF	TGTGCCAGCAGCTTAGTGCGACAGTTGAACACTGAAGCTTTCTTT
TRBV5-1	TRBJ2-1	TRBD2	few	CASSLLASGRDEQFF	TGCGCCAGCAGCTTGTTGGCTAGCGGGAGGGATGAGCAGTTCTTC
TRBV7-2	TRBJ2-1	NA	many	CASSWDFGEQFF	TGTGCCAGCAGTTGGGACTTCGGGGAGCAGTTCTTC
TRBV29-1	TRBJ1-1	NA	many	CSVEGSSNTEAFF	TGCAGCGTTGAAGGCAGCTCGAACACTGAAGCTTTCTTT
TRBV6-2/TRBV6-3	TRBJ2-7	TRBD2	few	CAGRLAGFYEQYF	TGTGCCGGAAGACTAGCGGGGTTCTACGAGCAGTACTTC
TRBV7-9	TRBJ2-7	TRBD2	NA	CASSPSTQAGGRYEQYF	TGTGCCAGCAGCCCATCAACGCAAGCGGGAGGCCGCTACGAGCAGTACTTC
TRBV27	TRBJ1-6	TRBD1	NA	CASSSGQVYSPLHF	TGTGCCAGCAGTTCCGGACAGGTTTATTCACCCCTCCACTTT
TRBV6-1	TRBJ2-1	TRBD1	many	CASRNRGSYNEQFF	TGTGCCAGCAGAAACAGGGGCTCCTACAATGAGCAGTTCTTC
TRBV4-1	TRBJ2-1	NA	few	CASSLPRDRGRTSGRSSYNEQFF	TGCGCCAGCAGCCTCCCCCGGGACAGGGGGCGGACTAGCGGGCGGAGCTCCTACAATGAGCAGTTCTTC
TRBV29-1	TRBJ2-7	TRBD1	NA	CSVGGTGGYEQYF	TGCAGCGTCGGGGGGACAGGGGGCTACGAGCAGTACTTC
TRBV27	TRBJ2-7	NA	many	CASSRPNTYEQYF	TGTGCCAGCAGTCGGCCTAACACCTACGAGCAGTACTTC
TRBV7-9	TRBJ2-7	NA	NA	CASRPFRGASYEQYF	TGTGCCAGCAGACCTTTTAGGGGCGCCTCCTACGAGCAGTACTTC
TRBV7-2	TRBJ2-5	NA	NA	CASSLEASRETQYF	TGTGCCAGCAGCTTAGAAGCGAGCAGGGAGACCCAGTACTTC
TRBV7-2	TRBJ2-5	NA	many	CASSLGGGWETQYF	TGTGCCAGCAGCTTAGGTGGGGGGTGGGAGACCCAGTACTTC
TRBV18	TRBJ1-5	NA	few	CASSHGRGDQPQHF	TGTGCCAGCTCACATGGACGCGGGGATCAGCCCCAGCATTTT
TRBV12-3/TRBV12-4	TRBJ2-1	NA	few	CASSPRGRPGSYNEQFF	TGTGCCAGCAGTCCCCGGGGACGCCCGGGCTCCTACAATGAGCAGTTCTTC
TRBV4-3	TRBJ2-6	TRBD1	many	CASSGPGQGTFWGANVLTF	TGCGCCAGCAGCGGACCGGGACAGGGAACATTTTGGGGGGCCAACGTCCTGACTTTC
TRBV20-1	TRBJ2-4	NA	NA	CSAARDIQYF	TGCAGTGCCGCGAGGGACATTCAGTACTTC
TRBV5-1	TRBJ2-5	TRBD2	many	CASSRGLAGVMETQYF	TGCGCCAGCAGCCGGGGACTAGCGGGAGTGATGGAGACCCAGTACTTC
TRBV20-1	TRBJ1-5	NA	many	CSALRGIGGLSNQPQHF	TGCAGTGCTCTTCGAGGGATTGGGGGGTTAAGCAATCAGCCCCAGCATTTT
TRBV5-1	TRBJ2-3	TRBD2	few	CASSLRTSGISDTQYF	TGCGCCAGCAGCCTCAGGACTAGCGGGATATCAGATACGCAGTATTTT
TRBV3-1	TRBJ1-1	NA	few	CASSPSDRKEAFF	TGTGCCAGCAGCCCTTCCGACAGGAAGGAAGCTTTCTTT
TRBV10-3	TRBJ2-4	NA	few	CAISKEPQGKSQNIQYF	TGTGCCATCAGCAAAGAACCCCAGGGGAAGTCCCAAAACATTCAGTACTTC
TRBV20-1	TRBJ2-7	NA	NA	CSARAPTAGRDEQYF	TGCAGTGCTAGAGCCCCCACCGCAGGACGGGACGAGCAGTACTTC
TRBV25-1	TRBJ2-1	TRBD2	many	CASSELAGSPGNEQFF	TGTGCCAGCAGTGAATTAGCGGGAAGCCCGGGTAATGAGCAGTTCTTC
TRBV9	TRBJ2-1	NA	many	CASSVVQGNEQFF	TGTGCCAGCAGCGTAGTGCAGGGCAATGAGCAGTTCTTC
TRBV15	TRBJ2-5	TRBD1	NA	CATSRGPQGRETQYF	TGTGCCACCAGCAGAGGCCCACAGGGGAGAGAGACCCAGTACTTC